This T cell receptor beta chain was captured in a study of molecular identifiers for immune sequencing clone quantification (dated by TCRdb to the late 2010s). Context from the whole study: In a replicate experiment, RNA from approximately 22,000 or 94,000 naive CD8 T cells was split into five aliquots, four of which were sequenced. The study was a methods study using CD8 T cells to benchmark molecular-identifier clustering-based TCR repertoire sequencing (MIDCIRS) and TCR RNA copy counting.

Clipping removes 2 bases from V and 0 bases from J, with 10 as the unmatched junction base count. The CDR3 goes from the cysteine to the phenylalanine over 18 residues. Kept here is only the CDR3 DNA, which spans 54 bases and is read in frame from base 1. In the germline V gene, CDR1 corresponds to MNHNS and CDR2 to SASEGT. The library was prepared using PCR. Sequencer: NextSeq 500. Bulk TCR libraries were generated as previously described, with the TCR primers listed in Table S5 used. Purification of total RNA was performed with the Qiagen AllPrep DNA/RNA kit. Reads from multiple sequencing runs of the same library were pooled before analysis. As for the authors' bioinformatics: Reads were retained only if their TCR constant sequence matched exactly, and those retained reads were trimmed to 150 nt and grouped according to their 12-nt molecular barcodes. Reads inside each barcode group were sub-clustered using a 15% Levenshtein threshold, and a quality-weighted consensus sequence was constructed for each RNA molecule. Non-functional sequences were excluded, and lower-count sequences lying one edit away from another sequence were also excluded. Based on a fit of two negative binomial distributions, barcode sub-clusters having less than 20% of the maximum read count were discarded. TCRdb trimmed the raw reads at Q25, called clones with MiXCR and kept productive beta chains. Rows merge per CDR3 protein into single entries with the most common DNA and genes. The V and J calls and clone size are TCRdb's, not the authors'. The sample records about 630,000 distinct CDR3 sequences, about 25% of which are singletons. The ten largest clones add up to 0.6% to 0.9% of the sample.

Details on this clonotype: It lacks a known antigen. Per-base qualities were not stored, and no clone one base away is much larger.

Libraries of naive CD8 T cells were built from approximately 20,000 to 1,000,000 sorted cells, with 10%, 30% or 50% of the purified RNA used. Naive CD8 T cells, defined as CD8+CD4-CCR7+CD45RA+, were FACS-sorted into RLT Plus buffer on a BD FACSAria II. To test detection sensitivity, Jurkat RNA equivalent to nine to ten TCR copies was spiked into samples of about 18,000-1,000,000 naive CD8 T cells. CD8 T cells were enriched with RosetteSep CD8+ T Cell Enrichment Cocktail and Ficoll-Paque, followed by ACK red cell lysis. Overall results and qualifications from the work: In CMV-specific effector cells, clones with more than 20 RNA copies contained over 98% of molecules, whereas in naive cells such clones contained under 1% of molecules. Modeling estimated 3 to 3.5 recovered TCR RNA copies per cell, compared with 9.5 to 10 by digital PCR, which implies roughly 27% capture efficiency. Naive libraries contained spiked-in Jurkat TCR RNA (roughly 10 copies' worth), which is not part of the donor repertoire. Even against a background of one million naive CD8 T cells, spiked-in Jurkat TCR RNA amounting to a single cell's worth was reported to be detectable. When barcode sub-clustering was left out, chimeric consensus sequences inflated TCR diversity, with chimeras reaching as high as 47%. The sizes of highly expanded clones could end up underestimated when identical TCR molecules share a barcode.

This clonotype originated in a human donor in good health. Some libraries in this study had Jurkat cell RNA spiked in. The chain uses TRBV6-1 and TRBJ2-7, with 10 middle bases fitting TRBD2. Specimen: naive CD8+ T cells from blood, with Jurkat cell RNA spiked in. The cell subset or site label of this sample denotes: FACS-sorted CD8+CD4-CCR7+CD45RA+ naive T cells. In nucleotide form, the sequence is TGTGCCAGCAGTGAACAGGGGGTCGGACTAGCGGCCTCCTACGAGCAGTACTTC. Translated, it reads CASSEQGVGLAASYEQYF.